Below are 30 T cell receptor beta chains sequenced from a single sample in a study of resident and recirculating memory T cells in vitiligo. Sequencing was performed with immunoSEQ multiplex PCR; in TCRdb, only in-frame clones are kept and a portion is missing. The data show tens of thousands of clones, about 90% seen once. The sequenced sample consisted of blood. The receptor set was obtained from a male donor with vitiligo.

The rearrangement links TRBV4-1 to TRBJ2-1, with TRBD2 identical over 8 bases. V lost 4 bases, J lost 0 bases, and 17 bases stayed unmatched. This CDR3 is 20 amino acids long. Germline-derived CDR1 and CDR2 are MGHRA and YSYEKL. In DNA form, the CDR3 reads TGCGCCAGCAGCCGAGTGAAACTCATCGGGACTAGGATCTCCTACAATGAGCAGTTCTTC. Its translation: CASSRVKLIGTRISYNEQFF.

This sequence joins TRBV28 and TRBJ1-1, with TRBD1 matching 10 bases. Germline V gene data show CDR1 as MDHEN and CDR2 as SYDVKM. Losses at the gene ends were 5 bases for V and 1 base for J; bases not matched to a gene: 10. The CDR3 is 17 residues long. The CDR3 is CASSTTGGPAWNTEAFF. In DNA form, the CDR3 reads TGTGCCAGCAGTACGACAGGGGGCCCAGCTTGGAACACTGAAGCTTTCTTT.

The V call is TRBV21-1, the J call TRBJ1-4; the table gives TRBD1 as D, unverified against the DNA. TRBV21-1 is deemed a pseudogene. The CDR3 spans 11 residues. The CDR3 DNA reads as TGTGCCAGCCACAGCAGGGAAAAACTGTTTTTT. The encoded protein is CASHSREKLFF.

This clone showed up just once. This rearrangement joins TRBV28 to TRBJ1-2, with 7 bases aligning to TRBD1. The CDR3 consists of 14 residues. Germline trimming cut 2 bases from V and 3 bases from J; bases unmatched to any gene: 3. CDR1 and CDR2 (germline): MDHEN, SYDVKM. CDR3: CASSLPTGDYGYTF. CDR3 coding DNA: TGTGCCAGCAGTTTACCTACAGGGGACTATGGCTACACCTTC.

The chain uses TRBV10-3 and TRBJ1-2, with a weak D call TRBD1 (5 bases). CDR3 size: 15 residues. The ends were cut back, 0 bases at V and 5 bases at J, with 13 bases in the middle. Germline loops: CDR1 ENHRY, CDR2 SYGVKD. CDR3 nucleotide sequence: TGTGCCATCAGTGAGTCCAGGGAGGGATTGTATGGCTACACCTTC. Amino acid sequence: CAISESREGLYGYTF.

The chain uses TRBV6-5 and TRBJ1-4; no reliable D call. The germline CDR1 and CDR2 sequences are MNHEY and SVGAGI. The CDR3 is made up of 14 amino acids. Trimming pared 0 bases from V and 6 bases from J, leaving 8 bases between. The CDR3 DNA sequence: TGTGCCAGCAGTTACTCCAACAGACATGAAAAACTGTTTTTT. It encodes CASSYSNRHEKLFF.

The V call is TRBV19, the J call TRBJ1-4; D is uncertain. The CDR3 length is 13 residues. Germline V gene data show CDR1 as LNHDA and CDR2 as SQIVND (reference sequence). The V and J ends lost 7 bases and 8 bases respectively, with 14 bases between them. CDR3 DNA sequence: TGTGCCAGTACCTTCCCGGCGGAAGAAAAACTGTTTTTT. Translated, it gives CASTFPAEEKLFF.

The chain couples TRBV14 to TRBJ1-2; the D gene is possibly TRBD1 (6 bases). CDR3 size: 14 residues. Germline V lookup: CDR1 SGHDN, CDR2 FVKESK. V was trimmed by 3 bases and J by 8 bases, leaving 16 bases between them. CDR3 sequence (DNA): TGTGCCAGCAGCCAGACACAGGGCTGGAGCGGCTACACCTTC. It codes for CASSQTQGWSGYTF.

The chain is built from TRBV19 and TRBJ1-5; the D is unclear. The V end was cut by 10 bases, the J end by 7 bases, with 20 bases between. CDR3 length equals 14 residues. Germline V gene data show CDR1 as LNHDA and CDR2 as SQIVND (reference sequence). CDR3 sequence reads: CATSLREAIQPQHF. In nucleotides, the CDR3 is TGTGCCACCTCGCTCCGGGAAGCTATCCAGCCCCAGCATTTT.

The chain links TRBV4-3 to TRBJ2-7; 7 nucleotides align to TRBD1. The CDR3 is 14 amino acids. Germline values: CDR1 LGHNA, CDR2 YSLEER. J was trimmed by 6 bases and V by 0 bases; bases with no gene match: 5. For the CDR3, the DNA is TGCGCCAGCAGCCAAGAGGGACAGCCTGGCGAGCAGTACTTC. Translated, it gives CASSQEGQPGEQYF.

This chain links TRBV7-8 with TRBJ2-7, with D possibly TRBD2 on 6 matching bases. Trimming removed 5 bases from V and 4 bases from J, with 18 bases in between. The CDR3 sequence is 15 residues long. Germline V gives CDR1 SGHVS, CDR2 FQNEAQ. Written as DNA, the CDR3 is TGTGCCAGCAGCCCCTTAGGGCGGGGCGTTTACGAGCAGTACTTC. As protein: CASSPLGRGVYEQYF. Combining the CDR3 with reference TRBV7-8 and TRBJ2-7 gives the whole variable domain GAGVSQSPRYKVAKRGQDVALRCDPISGHVSLFWYQQALGQGPEFLTYFQNEAQLDKSGLPSDRFFAERPEGSVSTLKIQRTQQEDSAVYLCASSPLGRGVYEQYFGPGTRLTVT.

The DNA for the CDR3 is TGTGCCAGCAGTCCCTGGCTAGCGGGAGGCCCAATGGCCCAGTACTTC. Its protein product is CASSPWLAGGPMAQYF. The chain combines TRBV6-6 with TRBJ2-5; 11 bases are a match to TRBD2. Germline CDR1 and CDR2: MNHNY and SVGAGI (reference sequence). V lost 5 bases, J lost 9 bases, and 14 bases stayed unmatched. The CDR3 covers 16 residues.

V usage is TRBV10-2 and J usage is TRBJ2-7, with D tentatively TRBD2 (6 bases). The CDR3 totals 16 residues. The V gene's germline CDR1 is WSHSY and CDR2 SAAADI. Trimming pared 0 bases from V and 0 bases from J, leaving 12 bases between. CDR3 loop: CASSESTGVGSYEQYF. The CDR3 DNA sequence: TGCGCCAGCAGTGAGTCTACGGGGGTCGGCTCCTACGAGCAGTACTTC.

The chain has TRBV5-1 and TRBJ2-3; 10 bases match TRBD2. The germline V gene has CDR1 SGHRS and CDR2 YFSETQ. The J segment lost 6 bases and the V segment lost 2 bases, leaving 6 bases of the junction unmatched. This CDR3 region has 15 residues. CDR3 protein: CASSFPLAGVDTQYF. CDR3 coding DNA: TGCGCCAGCAGCTTTCCTCTAGCGGGAGTGGATACGCAGTATTTT.

CDR3: CASSDLTGNQPQHF. The CDR3 region has the DNA TGTGCCAGCAGCGACCTAACAGGGAACCAGCCCCAGCATTTT. V and J are TRBV2 and TRBJ1-5; possible D gene TRBD1, 6 bases. Germline CDR1 is SNHLY and CDR2 is FYNNEI. The CDR3 loop spans 14 amino acids. V lost 6 bases, J lost 7 bases, and 16 bases lay in between.

This clone was counted a single time. The chain recombines TRBV18 with TRBJ2-3; 7 bases map to TRBD2. This CDR3 spans 15 amino acids. Germline trimming cut 4 bases from V and 1 base from J; bases unmatched to any gene: 5. From germline, CDR1 is KGHSH and CDR2 LQKENI. The CDR3 is CASSRGGYRTDTQYF. As DNA, the CDR3 is TGTGCCAGCTCACGGGGAGGGTACCGCACAGATACGCAGTATTTT.

The chain uses TRBV27 and TRBJ1-2; the D gene is possibly TRBD1 (5 bases). V was cut by 0 bases and J by 0 bases, with 17 bases left in between. Germline V CDR1 and CDR2: MNHEY, SMNVEV (reference sequence). The CDR3 runs to 18 residues. The CDR3 sequence: CASSLSYSGWGANYGYTF. CDR3 nucleotides: TGTGCCAGCAGTTTATCGTATTCTGGGTGGGGGGCTAACTATGGCTACACCTTC.

The chain links TRBV6-5 to TRBJ1-1, with a possible D match to TRBD1 (5 bases). V lost 1 base to trimming and J lost 1 base, with 10 bases between them. The length of the CDR3 is 15 residues. Germline V lookup: CDR1 MNHEY, CDR2 SVGAGI. The CDR3 coding sequence is TGTGCCAGCAGTTACTGGGGGGTTGAGAACACTGAAGCTTTCTTT. Protein sequence: CASSYWGVENTEAFF.

This clone was counted a single time. The CDR3 DNA follows: TGTGCCAGCACCGTTGACGGGATACGAACGAACACCGGGGAGCTGTTTTTT. This codes for CASTVDGIRTNTGELFF. This chain uses TRBV11-3 with TRBJ2-2; a possible D gene is TRBD2 (5 bases). CDR3 size: 17 residues. Germline V gene lookup returns CDR1 SGHNT and CDR2 YENEEA. The V gene lost 7 bases and the J gene lost 0 bases, with 18 bases spanning the gap.

The CDR3, as DNA: TGTGCCAGCAGCTTAACTATGGATCTGTTCTTC. Encoded protein: CASSLTMDLFF. The gene calls are TRBV7-2 and TRBJ2-1; D is ambiguous. V lost 2 bases and J 15 bases, leaving 11 bases between the germline ends. This CDR3 region has 11 residues. The germline gives CDR1 SGHTA, CDR2 FQGNSA.

The chain employs TRBV4-3 and TRBJ2-7; weak D call: TRBD1 (5 bases). This CDR3 comprises 14 residues. Germline CDR1 LGHNA, CDR2 YSLEER. V shed 1 base and J shed 2 bases, with 9 bases lying between them. CDR3 in DNA: TGCGCCAGCAGCCAAGCACAGGAACCCTACGAGCAGTACTTC. Translation gives CASSQAQEPYEQYF.

The V gene is TRBV10-3, the J gene TRBJ2-7; possible D gene TRBD2, 5 bases. Germline CDR1 is ENHRY and CDR2 is SYGVKD. CDR3 length equals 11 residues. V shed 10 bases and J shed 5 bases, with 12 bases lying between them. CDR3 in amino acids: CATESRDEQYF. CDR3 DNA sequence: TGTGCCACCGAGTCGCGGGACGAGCAGTACTTC.

The chain has TRBV4-2 and TRBJ2-1; TRBD2 agrees at 12 bases. The CDR3 consists of 16 residues. The germline V gene has CDR1 LGHNA and CDR2 YNFKEQ. The ends lost 4 bases at V and 10 bases at J; junction bases unmatched: 11. Here the CDR3 reads CASSRILAGGSGEQFF. For the CDR3, the DNA is TGTGCCAGCAGCCGTATACTAGCGGGAGGTTCGGGAGAGCAGTTCTTC.

The chain recombines TRBV18 with TRBJ2-5; 13 nucleotides match TRBD2. Germline lookup yields CDR1 KGHSH and CDR2 LQKENI. CDR3 length equals 16 residues. V was clipped by 3 bases and J by 4 bases; unmatched bases: 5. The CDR3 sequence: CASSPPGLAGAETQYF. As DNA, the CDR3 is TGTGCCAGCTCACCGCCAGGACTAGCGGGAGCAGAGACCCAGTACTTC.

The chain has TRBV28 and TRBJ2-1; a weak D match, TRBD2 (6 bases). CDR1 and CDR2 (germline): MDHEN, SYDVKM. This CDR3 region has 14 residues. V lost 6 bases to trimming and J lost 5 bases, with 14 bases between them. CDR3 DNA: TGTGCCAGCAGACGACCACAGCGGGACAATGAGCAGTTCTTC. It is translated as CASRRPQRDNEQFF.

This sequence joins TRBV7-2 and TRBJ2-3; 14 bases line up with TRBD2. The CDR3 is 16 residues long. The V and J ends lost 5 bases and 3 bases, in that order; junction bases with no gene match: 4. Germline V gene lookup returns CDR1 SGHTA and CDR2 FQGNSA. This CDR3 is CASSRTSGGITDTQYF. The CDR3 DNA reads TGTGCCAGCAGCCGGACTAGCGGGGGGATTACAGATACGCAGTATTTT.

The CDR3 coding sequence is TGTGCCAGCTCTCTGGACAGAGTTAATGAAAAACTGTTTTTT. This gives the protein CASSLDRVNEKLFF. This chain joins TRBV18 and TRBJ1-4; a possible D gene is TRBD1 (6 bases). Trimming removed 6 bases at V and 4 bases at J, with 12 bases between. The CDR3 is 14 amino acids. The germline gives CDR1 KGHSH, CDR2 LQKENI.

The V call is TRBV15, the J call TRBJ2-7; 7 nucleotides agree with TRBD1. Germline V gene lookup returns CDR1 LNHNV and CDR2 YYDKDF (reference sequence). Trimming at V came to 5 bases and at J to 3 bases, leaving 10 bases not matched to a gene. This CDR3 contains 15 residues. CDR3 sequence: CATSGPGYRGYEQYF. CDR3 coding DNA: TGTGCCACCAGCGGCCCCGGGTACAGGGGCTACGAGCAGTACTTC. The full variable domain, its missing parts supplied by reference TRBV15 and TRBJ2-7, is DAMVIQNPRYQVTQFGKPVTLSCSQTLNHNVMYWYQQKSSQAPKLLFHYYDKDFNNEADTPDNFQSRRPNTSFCFLDIRSPGLGDTAMYLCATSGPGYRGYEQYFGPGTRLTVT.

The chain is built from TRBV9 and TRBJ1-3; the D is unclear. V lost 5 bases and J lost 0, with 9 bases in between. CDR1 SGDLS and CDR2 YYNGEE come from the germline V gene. This CDR3 is built from 14 residues. CDR3 sequence (DNA): TGTGCCAGCAGTGAACAGAGCTCTGGAAACACCATATATTTT. It specifies CASSEQSSGNTIYF.

The chain employs TRBV7-2 and TRBJ1-2; 12 bases fit TRBD1. The CDR3 extends over 16 amino acids. The junction had 7 bases not matched to a gene; V was cut back by 5 bases and J by 3 bases. The V gene's germline CDR1 is SGHTA and CDR2 FQGNSA. CDR3 in DNA: TGTGCCAGCAGCCTCGGGGGACAGGGGGCTGACTATGGCTACACCTTC. Protein product: CASSLGGQGADYGYTF.